What follows is one T cell receptor beta chain and its context. Its antigen is unidentified. This sample is part of a study of cytomegalovirus exposure and HLA in healthy donors. Notes on the study in general: Previous analysis showed most TCR beta V segments were productive about 87% or about 30% of the time. Analyzed later, association rates of TCRs varied across HLA loci, with DRB1 most and HLA-C fewest. Donors belonging to an Asian-associated ancestry cluster reportedly showed fewer N-insertions in productive TCRs than the approximately 670-donor mean, according to what a later analysis found. Listed as cytomegalovirus-associated were 150 or so TCR beta chains.

Deletions cut 4 bases from V and 1 base from J, with 13 bases between. Looked up from germline, CDR1 is SNHLY and CDR2 is FYNNEI. This CDR3 contains 15 residues. Primers: 60 Vbeta forward and 13 Jbeta reverse. Only in-frame clones appear in the TCRdb table, and some are missing; sequencing was by immunoSEQ multiplex PCR. Among around 150,000 clones listed, nearly 80% were seen once. The TCR sequence derives from a man between 18 and 35 years old in good health and CMV-seropositive. The sample consisted of PBMCs. This chain uses TRBV2 with TRBJ1-1, with D maybe TRBD1 (5 bases). In nucleotides, the CDR3 is TGTGCCAGCAGTGTGTTATGGCAGGGGAACACTGAAGCTTTCTTT. Amino acid sequence: CASSVLWQGNTEAFF.